These T cell receptor beta chains were read from a single sample in a study of regulatory dendritic cells for organ transplantation. Sequenced by immunoSEQ multiplex PCR; TCRdb stores in-frame clones only, minus some. The sample consists of some 35,000 clones, about 89% of them appearing once. The sequenced sample was naive CD4+ T cells from blood. The source is a human donor in good health. Both conserved end residues are trimmed from each CDR3. Fields, in order: clone size, J gene, D gene, V gene, CDR3 protein. The D gene is left open where the match is weak. Clone size is given for some rows only: seen once, a few or many times, or a class if the clone is expanded.

>NA|TRBJ1-4|NA|TRBV18
ASSPVPQGTEKLF
>NA|TRBJ2-5|TRBD1|TRBV6-5
ASSRRGQPQETQY
>NA|TRBJ1-1|NA|TRBV27
ASSLGLGVGNTEAF
>NA|TRBJ2-2|NA|TRBV12-5
ASGPPRPAPITGELF
>once|TRBJ1-2|NA|TRBV1
TSSQVTGGMGGYT
>once|TRBJ1-2|TRBD1|TRBV18
ASSPQGGDGYT
>NA|TRBJ1-1|NA|TRBV6-6
ATLYSSTGTTEAF
>NA|TRBJ1-1|NA|TRBV28
ASSHDLENTEAF
>NA|TRBJ1-4|NA|TRBV7-9
ASSLRPDRENEKLF
>NA|TRBJ1-2|NA|TRBV7-8
ASSLAEGGYT
>once|TRBJ2-1|NA|TRBV4-2
ASSQGTFNNEQF
>few|TRBJ2-7|TRBD1|TRBV19
ASSRSGTASYEQY
>NA|TRBJ1-4|TRBD1|TRBV2
ASDRGRVRDEKLF
>NA|TRBJ2-2|NA|TRBV18
ASSLNGRGNTGELF
>NA|TRBJ2-1|NA|TRBV6-6
ASSYSAREQF
>NA|TRBJ1-1|NA|TRBV7-9
ASSYQGYTEAF